This TCR beta chain emerged from a study of T cell repertoires in cytomegalovirus infection. Points from the study as a whole: The response measured ex vivo was dominated by TCR beta clonotypes (HLA-C-restricted and CMV-specific).

TCRdb reprocessed the reads with MiXCR, giving one entry per CDR3 protein. The sample lists 560,000 or so distinct CDR3 sequences, 15% to 20% seen once, with about 24% in the top ten. Only one count was recorded for this clonotype. Its antigen is still unknown. A single base separates this from a much larger clone, so it may be a read error. This receptor was obtained from a human donor in good health (CMV status not recorded). Some clones in this sample may be carry-over from other donors' samples. Sequences were obtained from CD8+ T cells from PBMCs.

DNA for the CDR3: TGTGCCAACAGTCCAGGGACTAGCGGGGGGGCTTACGAGCAGTACTTC. This codes for CANSPGTSGGAYEQYF. V and J are TRBV27 and TRBJ2-7, with 16 positions matching TRBD2. Germline V CDR1 and CDR2: MNHEY, SMNVEV (reference sequence). The CDR3 length is 16 residues.